This T cell receptor beta chain was retrieved from a study of T-cell memory formation after mild COVID-19. Study-level results: The appearance of some responding clones in pre-infection memory suggested that cross-reactive memory joined. Clones contracting across day 15 to 85 had a balanced CD4/CD8 profile; later expanding clones leaned CD4+.

The CDR3 runs to 16 residues. V lost 5 bases and J 0 bases, leaving 11 bases between the germline ends. Germline V lookup: CDR1 SGHTA, CDR2 FQGNSA. TCRdb analysed the 5' RACE reads with MiXCR anew, one entry per CDR3 protein. The table lists nearly 350,000 distinct CDR3 sequences, around 13% of them singletons. This clonotype has more than one count but fewer than ten. What it recognizes is unknown. The chain links TRBV7-2 to TRBJ1-6; no clear D. The TCR was taken from a young man who had mild COVID-19 (a few samples of this study predate the infection). Cell type and time point are not known. Sequenced material: PBMCs or a T cell subset sorted from them (not recorded which). The CDR3 DNA reads as TGTGCCAGCAGCCATAGAGAGAGCTCCTATAATTCACCCCTCCACTTT. Translated, it gives CASSHRESSYNSPLHF. Complete variable domain (other parts from reference TRBV7-2 and TRBJ1-6): GAGVSQSPSNKVTEKGKDVELRCDPISGHTALYWYRQSLGQGLEFLIYFQGNSAPDKSGLPSDRFSAERTGGSVSTLTIQRTQQEDSAVYLCASSHRESSYNSPLHFGNGTRLTVT.